This T cell receptor (beta chain) originates from a study of cytomegalovirus exposure and HLA in healthy donors. Use of 60 Vbeta and 13 Jbeta primers characterized the PCR. Sequencing was performed with immunoSEQ multiplex PCR; in TCRdb, only in-frame clones are kept and a portion is missing. The table counts 200,000 or so clones; roughly 0.74% lies in the top ten. The junction had 5 bases not matched to a gene; V was cut back by 4 bases and J by 1 base. Germline V lookup: CDR1 SGDLS, CDR2 YYNGEE. This CDR3 spans 15 amino acids. Sequencing was performed on PBMCs. The chain uses TRBV9 and TRBJ2-3, with 8 bases matching TRBD2. This TCR was sampled from a boy younger than 18 in good health and CMV-seronegative. The CDR3 nucleotides are TGTGCCAGCAGCCCAAGTAGCGGGGGCACAGATACGCAGTATTTT. Its protein is CASSPSSGGTDTQYF.